The clone carrying this T cell receptor beta chain appeared once. Antigen: not known. Time point described: blood 4 weeks post-SBRT, at nephrectomy. Treatment in this sample: 15 Gy SBRT to primary tumor, nephrectomy 4 weeks later. Serial blood draws occurred at baseline and 2 and 4 weeks post-SBRT. Clear cell pathology was present in this patient's renal cell carcinoma. Method: immunoSEQ multiplex PCR; TCRdb's copy keeps in-frame clones and lacks some. The sample shows 130,000 to 150,000 clones, 70% to 90% of them seen only once. CDR3 size: 15 residues. V lost 3 bases and J lost 2; bases outside the gene matches: 6. Germline values: CDR1 SGHDT, CDR2 YYEEEE. The data are from a study of radiation and T cells in renal cell carcinoma. Points from the study as a whole: Without pretreatment biopsies, baseline tumor clonotype presence was undetermined. In blood, top tumor clones expanded by 2 weeks, shrinking by 4.

This TCR was sampled from a woman aged 50 to 65 with renal cell carcinoma. The chain is built from TRBV5-6 and TRBJ2-5, with 8 positions matching TRBD2. Sample: blood, taken from a patient whose treatment included radiotherapy and nephrectomy. This CDR3 is CASSYTSGVQETQYF. Written as DNA, the CDR3 is TGTGCCAGCAGCTATACTAGCGGAGTTCAAGAGACCCAGTACTTC.